The entry below gives a single T cell receptor (beta chain) sequence along with its context. One end of the junction is discordant with germline, which a read error may explain. The sample is drawn from a study of blood T cells in healthy people across ages. The CDR3 covers 14 residues. Germline V gene lookup returns CDR1 MDHEN and CDR2 SYDVKM. Total RNA was isolated from each sample in quantities of at least 6 micrograms. The authors ran a second PCR of about 6 to 12 cycles using a sample-barcoded 5' primer and a J-beta primer mix. TCRdb fed the 5' RACE reads into MiXCR, producing one record per CDR3 protein. The sample has about 780,000 distinct CDR3 sequences; roughly 46% are singletons.

Sequenced: blood. V usage is TRBV28 and J usage is TRBJ1-2; D not certain. This clonotype originated in an older man in good health. The CDR3 coding sequence is TGTGCCAGCGGTTTAATGACGCGTACCTATGGCTACACCTTC. This translates into CASGLMTRTYGYTF.